Listed below are T cell receptor beta chains from one sample, sequenced in a study of CD8 T cells in Susac syndrome. A single record per CDR3 protein comes from TCRdb applying MiXCR to the immunoSEQ multiplex PCR reads. The sample includes about 400,000 distinct CDR3 sequences, around 83% of them seen just once. Sequenced material: CD8+ T cells from PBMCs. Receptor source: a human donor with multiple sclerosis. CDR3s include the opening cysteine and the closing phenylalanine or tryptophan. The order of the fields is CDR3 length, J gene, V gene, D gene, clone size, CDR3 DNA, CDR3 protein. A D gene is named only where the DNA matches it firmly. The size entry is marked missing in some rows and otherwise reads once, few, many or a size class.

length: 14; J: TRBJ2-2; V: TRBV24-1; D: -; size: -; DNA: TGTGCCACCTCACAGGGTCTGACCACCGGGGAGCTGTTTTTT; CDR3: CATSQGLTTGELFF
length: 13; J: TRBJ2-2; V: TRBV7-9; D: -; size: -; DNA: TGTGCCAGCAGCCAGGGGATAGCCGGGGAGCTGTTTTTT; CDR3: CASSQGIAGELFF
length: 13; J: TRBJ2-2; V: TRBV6-2/TRBV6-3; D: -; size: -; DNA: TGTGCCAGCAGTTACCACGGATCCGGGGAGCTGTTTTTT; CDR3: CASSYHGSGELFF
length: 11; J: TRBJ1-6; V: TRBV3-1; D: -; size: -; DNA: TGTGCCAGCAGCCAAGCCAATTCACTCCACTTT; CDR3: CASSQANSLHF
length: 14; J: TRBJ2-1; V: TRBV2; D: -; size: -; DNA: TGTGCCAGCAGTGAACCGACTGGGGGCGATGAGCAGTTCTTC; CDR3: CASSEPTGGDEQFF
length: 13; J: TRBJ1-1; V: TRBV4-1; D: -; size: -; DNA: TGCGCCAGCAGCCAAGATCCCCTCTTAGGAGCTTTCTTT; CDR3: CASSQDPLLGAFF
length: 15; J: TRBJ2-7; V: TRBV5-1; D: -; size: few; DNA: TGCGCCAGCAGCTTGGTTCCCGGGGGTTCCTACGAGCAGTACTTC; CDR3: CASSLVPGGSYEQYF
length: 12; J: TRBJ1-5; V: TRBV6-2/TRBV6-3; D: -; size: -; DNA: TGTGCCAGCAGTCTCGCTTGGCAGCCCCAGCATTTT; CDR3: CASSLAWQPQHF
length: 14; J: TRBJ2-7; V: TRBV28; D: TRBD1; size: -; DNA: TGTGCCAGCAGTTTCAGGGGGCAATCCTACGAGCAGTACTTC; CDR3: CASSFRGQSYEQYF
length: 11; J: TRBJ1-1; V: TRBV2; D: -; size: -; DNA: TGTGCCACCTCCCTCAACACTGAAGCTTTCTTT; CDR3: CATSLNTEAFF
length: 13; J: TRBJ2-7; V: TRBV6-1; D: TRBD1; size: -; DNA: TGTGCCAGCAGGACAGGGTACCTCTACGAGCAGTACTTC; CDR3: CASRTGYLYEQYF
length: 14; J: TRBJ2-5; V: TRBV28; D: -; size: -; DNA: TGTGCCAGCAGTTTTAGGCCAGTACAAGAGACCCAGTACTTC; CDR3: CASSFRPVQETQYF